Below, 18 T cell receptor beta chains from the same sample are listed, as sequenced in a study of blood T cell repertoires in COVID-19. Some clones are missing from TCRdb's copy, which holds only in-frame ones; the method was immunoSEQ multiplex PCR. The profile shows more than 100,000 clones, 80% to 90% of them singletons. The specimen sequenced was peripheral blood. These receptors were collected from a man aged 45 to 65 with active or convalescent COVID-19.

The rearrangement links TRBV5-5 to TRBJ1-3; 9 bases match TRBD1. J gave up 5 bases and V 4 bases, and 4 bases lay outside the gene matches. Germline lookup yields CDR1 SGHKS and CDR2 YYEKEE (reference sequence). The CDR3 totals 14 residues. This CDR3 is CASSEQGARNTIYF. The CDR3 DNA reads TGTGCCAGCAGCGAACAGGGGGCGAGAAACACCATATATTTT.

The chain has TRBV2 and TRBJ2-3, with 7 bases identical to TRBD1. Germline CDR1 reads SNHLY; CDR2 reads FYNNEI. The junction had 8 bases not matched to a gene; V was cut back by 6 bases and J by 2 bases. The CDR3 loop spans 15 amino acids. The CDR3: CASSRDSQPTDTQYF. The CDR3 coding sequence is TGTGCCAGCAGCCGGGACAGCCAACCCACAGATACGCAGTATTTT.

This rearrangement joins TRBV24-1 to TRBJ2-4; possibly TRBD2 for D (5 bases). In germline, CDR1 is KGHDR, CDR2 SFDVKD. Trimming cost V 1 base and J 5 bases, with 11 bases left between them. CDR3 length: 15 residues. In nucleotides, the CDR3 is TGTGCCACCAGTGATTTCCACGAGGGTCAAAACATTCAGTACTTC. This encodes CATSDFHEGQNIQYF.

This clone was counted only a few times. The J gene is TRBJ2-1, the V gene TRBV10-3, with 10 bases lining up with TRBD1. This CDR3 comprises 17 residues. Germline V gene data show CDR1 as ENHRY and CDR2 as SYGVKD. Trimming removed 3 bases from V and 0 bases from J; junction bases left unmatched: 5. The CDR3 spells CAISEDRGPGSYNEQFF. CDR3 coding DNA: TGTGCCATCAGTGAAGACAGGGGGCCCGGCTCCTACAATGAGCAGTTCTTC.

This rearrangement joins TRBV7-2 to TRBJ2-5; 10 bases match TRBD2. This CDR3 contains 13 residues. The germline CDR1 and CDR2 sequences are SGHTA and FQGNSA. J gave up 4 bases and V 6 bases, and 2 bases lay outside the gene matches. The CDR3 sequence is CASRLAGLETQYF. In nucleotides, the CDR3 is TGTGCCAGCAGACTAGCGGGGCTAGAGACCCAGTACTTC.

The rearrangement uses TRBV6-5 and TRBJ2-2; D is ambiguous. The CDR3 is made up of 14 amino acids. Germline CDR1 and CDR2: MNHEY and SVGAGI. The V gene lost 6 bases and the J gene lost 6 bases, with 14 bases spanning the gap. CDR3 coding DNA: TGTGCCAGCAGGGCCGGGTCCTCTTCCGGGGAGCTGTTTTTT. Translating it yields CASRAGSSSGELFF.

This chain uses TRBV3-1 (or the pseudogene TRBV3-2) with TRBJ2-2; 9 bases are shared with TRBD2. Germline trimming cut 5 bases from V and 4 bases from J; bases unmatched to any gene: 8. Germline V gene sequence: CDR1 LGHDT, CDR2 YNNKEL (reference sequence). The CDR3 length is 16 residues. The CDR3 loop reads CASSDPGTSITGELFF. The CDR3 DNA is TGTGCCAGCAGCGACCCCGGGACTAGCATCACCGGGGAGCTGTTTTTT.

This clone was detected only once. The rearrangement uses TRBV20-1 and TRBJ2-3; TRBD1 agrees at 7 bases. Germline-derived CDR1 and CDR2 are DFQATT and SNEGSKA (reference sequence). This CDR3 spans 15 amino acids. V lost 3 bases, J lost 8 bases, and 14 bases stayed unmatched. CDR3 nucleotides: TGCAGTGCTAGTAATCGGGACAGTGGGATTGTTACGCAGTATTTT. Translating it yields CSASNRDSGIVTQYF.

CDR3 coding DNA: TGTGCCAGCTCCCCCAGTGGCAGGGATCGGATCCGGGGCAATCAGCCCCAGCATTTT. Translated, it gives CASSPSGRDRIRGNQPQHF. The rearrangement uses TRBV21-1 and TRBJ1-5; the table's D call, TRBD1, was not checked against the DNA. TRBV21-1 is labeled a pseudogene. The CDR3 extends over 19 amino acids.

CDR3: CASSLSGTNTGELFF. CDR3 sequence (DNA): TGTGCCAGCAGTTTATCCGGGACGAACACCGGGGAGCTGTTTTTT. This chain links TRBV27 with TRBJ2-2; perhaps TRBD2 as D (5 bases). Trimming stripped 0 bases from V and 0 bases from J, with 5 bases between. The CDR3 length is 15 residues. Per germline, CDR1 MNHEY and CDR2 SMNVEV (reference sequence).

The chain uses TRBV3-1 (or the pseudogene TRBV3-2) and TRBJ1-1, with D unclear. Germline assignment: CDR1 LGHDT and CDR2 YNNKEL (reference sequence). The CDR3 consists of 15 residues. V was trimmed by 0 bases and J by 6 bases, leaving 14 bases between them. Written as DNA, the CDR3 is TGTGCCAGCAGCCAAGATCGGCGGGGAAGAGCTGAAGCTTTCTTT. Protein: CASSQDRRGRAEAFF.

The chain employs TRBV30 and TRBJ2-5; 13 bases match TRBD2. This CDR3 has 14 residues. Germline V gives CDR1 GTSNPN, CDR2 SVGIG (reference sequence). The trim removed 5 bases at V and 5 bases at J, leaving 5 bases unmatched. CDR3 region: CAWSTSGGWETQYF. CDR3 coding DNA: TGTGCCTGGTCGACTAGCGGGGGGTGGGAGACCCAGTACTTC.

The chain carries TRBV3-1 (or the pseudogene TRBV3-2) and TRBJ1-4; TRBD1 is a possible D gene (5 bases). Germline V lookup: CDR1 LGHDT, CDR2 YNNKEL (reference sequence). V was clipped by 6 bases and J by 0 bases, with 11 bases between them. The CDR3 runs 15 residues. CDR3 coding DNA: TGTGCCAGCAGACCGACAGTCGCAACTAATGAAAAACTGTTTTTT. Amino acid sequence: CASRPTVATNEKLFF.

The chain combines TRBV4-3 with TRBJ2-1, with TRBD1 matching 7 bases. This CDR3 is 15 amino acids long. Germline values: CDR1 LGHNA, CDR2 YSLEER. V shed 3 bases, J shed 13 bases, and the junction held 15 bases outside the gene matches. CDR3 region: CASSQAWKGQVLQFF. The CDR3 DNA reads as TGCGCCAGCAGCCAGGCTTGGAAAGGACAGGTACTTCAGTTCTTC.

The V and J genes are TRBV28 and TRBJ2-2, with 10 positions matching TRBD2. The trim removed 3 bases at V and 5 bases at J, leaving 3 bases unmatched. Germline CDR1 MDHEN, CDR2 SYDVKM. The CDR3 loop spans 15 amino acids. The CDR3 loop reads CASSLALAGTGELFF. Here the CDR3 DNA reads TGTGCCAGCAGTTTGGCACTAGCGGGAACCGGGGAGCTGTTTTTT.

This clone has a handful of counts. The V call is TRBV30, the J call TRBJ1-6, with 9 bases aligning to TRBD1. This CDR3 has 15 residues. V lost 4 bases and J lost 5; bases outside the gene matches: 6. In germline, CDR1 is GTSNPN, CDR2 SVGIG (reference sequence). CDR3 DNA: TGTGCCTGGATGGGGACAGGGAACCATAATTCACCCCTCCACTTT. Protein product: CAWMGTGNHNSPLHF.

The V call is TRBV6-4, the J call TRBJ2-1, with D uncertain. The length of the CDR3 is 15 residues. CDR1 is MRHNA and CDR2 is SNTAGT in the germline V gene. Trimming removed 5 bases from V and 4 bases from J, with 15 bases in between. CDR3: CASSPVSRNYNEQFF. CDR3 nucleotide sequence: TGTGCCAGCAGTCCGGTGTCTAGGAATTACAATGAGCAGTTCTTC.

This clone occurred once. This chain links TRBV3-1 (or the pseudogene TRBV3-2) with TRBJ2-5; 9 nucleotides align to TRBD2. The CDR3 covers 15 residues. Trimming removed 2 bases from V and 5 bases from J; junction bases left unmatched: 6. Germline assignment: CDR1 LGHDT and CDR2 YNNKEL (reference sequence). The CDR3 here is CASSQRSGSVETQYF. The CDR3 DNA sequence: TGTGCCAGCAGCCAACGTAGCGGGAGTGTGGAGACCCAGTACTTC.